The 16 T cell receptor beta chains reported below all come from one sample, sequenced in a study of human T cells and chemical hapten exposure. TCRdb fed the RACE reads into MiXCR, producing one record per CDR3 protein. This table holds approximately 400,000 distinct CDR3 sequences, more than 4.5% found once. The time point here: patch test 1, 2 weeks after DPC sensitization. Documented treatment: therapeutic diphenylcyclopropenone sensitization with weekly scalp DPC. The sequenced sample was whole blood, obtained in connection with sensitization to the hapten diphenylcyclopropenone (DPC). The source is a woman between 50 and 59 years old with alopecia areata. Some clones in this sample may be carry-over from other donors' samples.

This clonotype was counted a few times. The CDR3 DNA reads as TGCGCCAGCAGCCAAGAGACTAGCGGGGAGACCCAGTACTTC. This encodes CASSQETSGETQYF. V gene TRBV4-1 combines with J gene TRBJ2-5; 10 nucleotides match TRBD2. Germline CDR1 reads MGHRA; CDR2 reads YSYEKL. V shed 0 bases, J shed 5 bases, and the junction held 0 bases outside the gene matches. This CDR3 is built from 14 residues.

The chain recombines TRBV20-1 with TRBJ2-3; TRBD2 matches at 8 bases. V was clipped by 6 bases and J by 1 base; unmatched bases: 6. Germline V lookup: CDR1 DFQATT, CDR2 SNEGSKA (reference sequence). This CDR3 is built from 14 residues. In DNA, the CDR3 is TGCAGTGCCGGGAAAGCGGGGGGCACAGATACGCAGTATTTT. Translated: CSAGKAGGTDTQYF.

This clonotype was observed at least ten times. This chain uses TRBV10-3 with TRBJ1-3; 9 bases fit TRBD1. The CDR3 length is 17 residues. V dropped 4 bases and J dropped 4; count of bases not matched to a gene: 11. Per germline, CDR1 ENHRY and CDR2 SYGVKD. The chain's CDR3 is CAISGPRQGDLGNTIYF. CDR3 DNA: TGTGCCATCAGTGGCCCCCGACAGGGGGATTTAGGAAACACCATATATTTT.

The chain uses TRBV12-3 or TRBV12-4 and TRBJ2-1; TRBD2 agrees at 12 bases. The CDR3 loop spans 13 amino acids. The trim removed 6 bases at V and 8 bases at J, leaving 2 bases unmatched. In nucleotides, the CDR3 is TGTGCCAGCAGGGGACTAGCGGGTTATGAGCAGTTCTTC. Translating gives CASRGLAGYEQFF.

The sample holds a few counts of this clonotype. In nucleotides, the CDR3 is TGTGCCAGCAGCCAAGACGTAACCGTAAACATTCAGTACTTC. Its protein is CASSQDVTVNIQYF. The chain couples TRBV4-2 to TRBJ2-4; the D is unclear. This CDR3 region has 14 residues. V gave up 0 bases and J gave up 6 bases, with 9 bases separating them. Germline lookup yields CDR1 LGHNA and CDR2 YNFKEQ.

This clonotype was recorded at least ten times. This chain links TRBV18 with TRBJ2-3; D tentatively reads TRBD1 or TRBD2 (5 bases each). V dropped 2 bases and J dropped 0 bases, with 12 bases sitting between them. Germline V gene sequence: CDR1 KGHSH, CDR2 LQKENI. The length of the CDR3 is 16 residues. CDR3 sequence: CASSPTGTGSTDTQYF. Written as DNA, the CDR3 is TGTGCCAGCTCACCAACCGGGACCGGGAGCACAGATACGCAGTATTTT.

This clonotype was found many times. J is TRBJ1-5 and V is TRBV3-1, with D unresolved. Germline V lookup: CDR1 LGHDT, CDR2 YNNKEL (reference sequence). Trimming pared 0 bases from V and 9 bases from J, leaving 12 bases between. This CDR3 spans 14 amino acids. The DNA of the CDR3 is TGTGCCAGCAGCCAAGATGCCGGAGCCCGGCCCCAGCATTTT. It is translated as CASSQDAGARPQHF.

This clonotype occurred many times. The rearrangement links TRBV7-2 to TRBJ2-7, with D unresolved. Deletions cut 5 bases from V and 2 bases from J, with 13 bases between. The CDR3 sequence is 14 residues long. CDR1 SGHTA and CDR2 FQGNSA come from the germline V gene. The CDR3 here is CASSPIAGPYEQYF. DNA for the CDR3: TGTGCCAGCAGCCCCATAGCCGGGCCCTACGAGCAGTACTTC.

This clonotype was detected ten times or more. V and J are TRBV2 and TRBJ2-7; the D gene is possibly TRBD1 (5 bases). The germline V gene has CDR1 SNHLY and CDR2 FYNNEI. The CDR3 covers 14 residues. With 5 bases removed from V and 0 bases from J, the gap between germline ends came to 11 bases. CDR3 sequence: CASSQGRSSYEQYF. The CDR3 bases are TGTGCCAGCAGTCAGGGCAGGAGCTCCTACGAGCAGTACTTC. Complete variable domain (other parts from reference TRBV2 and TRBJ2-7): EPEVTQTPSHQVTQMGQEVILRCVPISNHLYFYWYRQILGQKVEFLVSFYNNEISEKSEIFDDQFSVERPDGSNFTLKIRSTKLEDSAMYFCASSQGRSSYEQYFGPGTRLTVT.

This clonotype was seen many times. The chain employs TRBV3-1 and TRBJ2-3; 10 bases are a match to TRBD2. CDR1 LGHDT and CDR2 YNNKEL come from the germline V gene (reference sequence). The junction had 0 bases not matched to a gene; V was cut back by 0 bases and J by 3 bases. The CDR3 totals 15 residues. The CDR3 bases are TGTGCCAGCAGCCAAGAACTAGCGGGGACAGATACGCAGTATTTT. This gives the protein CASSQELAGTDTQYF.

V gene TRBV10-3 combines with J gene TRBJ2-5, with D unresolved. Germline lookup yields CDR1 ENHRY and CDR2 SYGVKD. V lost 4 bases and J 1 base, leaving 7 bases between the germline ends. CDR3 length: 13 residues. In DNA form, the CDR3 reads TGTGCCATCAGTGTGGACCTCCAAGAGACCCAGTACTTC. Residues: CAISVDLQETQYF.

In its sample, this clonotype was seen a few times. The chain recombines TRBV2 with TRBJ1-2; the D gene is possibly TRBD1 (6 bases). In germline, CDR1 is SNHLY, CDR2 FYNNEI. Deletions cut 5 bases from V and 6 bases from J, with 16 bases between. This CDR3 is 14 amino acids long. The CDR3 DNA reads TGTGCCAGCAGTTGGAACAGGGAAGGGGATGGCTACACCTTC. Residues: CASSWNREGDGYTF.

This clonotype was detected ten times or more. This chain connects TRBV28 to TRBJ2-3; TRBD2 is a possible D gene (5 bases). This CDR3 contains 14 residues. The V end lost 7 bases, the J end lost 0 bases, and 11 bases lay between the germline ends. Germline V gene data show CDR1 as MDHEN and CDR2 as SYDVKM. CDR3 DNA: TGTGCCAGCAAACTCGGGAAGAGCACAGATACGCAGTATTTT. Its translation: CASKLGKSTDTQYF.

This clonotype was counted only a few times. The chain employs TRBV27 and TRBJ2-1; 10 bases are shared with TRBD2. This CDR3 has 14 residues. The junction had 5 bases not matched to a gene; V was cut back by 6 bases and J by 6 bases. Germline V gene sequence: CDR1 MNHEY, CDR2 SMNVEV (reference sequence). DNA of the CDR3: TGTGCCAGCAGCCCGAGCGGGAGGGTCAATGAGCAGTTCTTC. This translates into CASSPSGRVNEQFF.

This clonotype was seen ten or more times. Here the CDR3 reads CASSLGGGPYEQYF. The CDR3 nucleotides read TGTGCCAGCAGCTTGGGCGGGGGCCCCTACGAGCAGTACTTC. The chain recombines TRBV11-2 with TRBJ2-7; D might be TRBD2 (7 bases). This CDR3 has 14 amino acids. The germline V gene encodes CDR1 SGHAT and CDR2 FQNNGV. V gave up 3 bases and J gave up 2 bases, with 11 bases separating them.

This chain connects TRBV6-5 to TRBJ2-7; D might be TRBD2 (5 bases). Germline V CDR1 and CDR2: MNHEY, SVGAGI. The CDR3 totals 12 residues. Between the trimmed V and J ends, which lost 5 bases and 7 bases, there was a span of 12 bases. The CDR3 nucleotides are TGTGCCAGCAGTACGGGATTGGGGGAGCAGTACTTC. Residues: CASSTGLGEQYF.